One and the same sample provided the 28 T cell receptor beta chains below, sequenced in a study of OX40 agonist ivuxolimab in advanced cancers. Libraries were prepared through the immunoSEQ multiplex PCR assay. This immuneACCESS table, as held by TCRdb, lists in-frame sequences with V and J called but not all clones. Of the missing ones, under half trace to an unresolved V gene in checked studies; the others have no known cause. This sample gives some 62,000 clones in total; 85% to 95% of them show up just once. The ten largest clones add up to about 13% of the sample. The source material was CD4+ or CD8+ T cells sorted from blood, sampled in a trial of the OX40 agonist ivuxolimab. Source of these receptors: an adult with an advanced solid tumor such as melanoma, head and neck, liver or kidney cancer.

This clone has just one count. The rearrangement joins TRBV27 to TRBJ2-3; the D call may be TRBD1 or TRBD2 (5 bases each). The germline gives CDR1 MNHEY, CDR2 SMNVEV (reference sequence). The CDR3 sequence is 16 residues long. Between the trimmed V and J ends, which lost 8 bases and 6 bases, there was a span of 24 bases. The DNA for the CDR3 is TGTGCCAGCTTCCCATCGGGGCACCTGATCCGGGATACGCAGTATTTT. This sequence encodes CASFPSGHLIRDTQYF.

The chain links TRBV14 to TRBJ2-7; D remains unclear. This CDR3 spans 13 amino acids. V dropped 1 base and J dropped 3 bases, with 7 bases sitting between them. Germline V CDR1 and CDR2: SGHDN, FVKESK. The CDR3 is CASSQVPDYEQYF. In nucleotides, the CDR3 is TGTGCCAGCAGCCAAGTGCCGGACTACGAGCAGTACTTC.

The V and J genes are TRBV12-5 and TRBJ2-1; D gene ambiguous. Trimming removed 0 bases from V and 5 bases from J, with 5 bases in between. The CDR3 is made up of 13 amino acids. The germline CDR1 and CDR2 sequences are LGHNT and FRNRAP. The CDR3 region is CASGLVPHNEQFF. CDR3 coding DNA: TGTGCTAGTGGTTTGGTACCCCACAATGAGCAGTTCTTC.

The gene calls are TRBV28 and TRBJ2-7; D could derive from TRBD1 or TRBD2 (5 bases each). V lost 3 bases and J lost 4, with 25 bases in between. The CDR3 is made up of 18 amino acids. The germline V gene encodes CDR1 MDHEN and CDR2 SYDVKM. Written as DNA, the CDR3 is TGTGCCAGCAGTTTCACCTTGGGGACCTCGTTAGTTACTTACGAGCAGTACTTC. This codes for CASSFTLGTSLVTYEQYF.

In this sample, this clone turned up a few times. This chain links TRBV5-1 with TRBJ1-1, with 10 bases lining up with TRBD1. With V trimmed by 3 bases and J by 3 bases, 2 bases remained unmatched. The CDR3 loop spans 14 amino acids. The germline V gene encodes CDR1 SGHRS and CDR2 YFSETQ. This CDR3 is CASSSTGGYTEAFF. CDR3 DNA sequence: TGCGCCAGCAGCTCGACAGGGGGCTACACTGAAGCTTTCTTT.

The chain joins TRBV6-5 to TRBJ1-1; D perhaps matches TRBD1 (5 bases). V lost 6 bases, J lost 1 base, and 15 bases lay in between. Germline V lookup: CDR1 MNHEY, CDR2 SVGAGI. The CDR3 covers 15 residues. This CDR3 is CASSYPGTRNTEAFF. CDR3 bases: TGTGCCAGCAGCTACCCCGGGACGCGGAACACTGAAGCTTTCTTT.

The chain couples TRBV5-6 to TRBJ2-5; TRBD1 agrees at 10 bases. Germline CDR1 reads SGHDT; CDR2 reads YYEEEE. The trim removed 3 bases at V and 4 bases at J, leaving 6 bases unmatched. The CDR3 is made up of 15 amino acids. The CDR3 DNA follows: TGTGCCAGCAGCTACAGACAGGGGGCTGGAGAGACCCAGTACTTC. Protein: CASSYRQGAGETQYF. Based on the CDR3 plus reference TRBV5-6 and TRBJ2-5, the full variable domain is DAGVTQSPTHLIKTRGQQVTLRCSPKSGHDTVSWYQQALGQGPQFIFQYYEEEERQRGNFPDRFSGHQFPNYSSELNVNALLLGDSALYLCASSYRQGAGETQYFGPGTRLLVL.

The chain employs TRBV15 and TRBJ2-7; the match to TRBD2 covers 7 bases. Germline CDR1 is LNHNV and CDR2 is YYDKDF (reference sequence). The V and J ends lost 4 bases and 6 bases, in that order; junction bases with no gene match: 3. The CDR3 is made up of 12 amino acids. CDR3 sequence: CATSIGGFEQYF. CDR3 bases: TGTGCCACCAGCATCGGGGGGTTCGAGCAGTACTTC. Looking up the rest from reference TRBV15 and TRBJ2-7 gives the full variable domain: DAMVIQNPRYQVTQFGKPVTLSCSQTLNHNVMYWYQQKSSQAPKLLFHYYDKDFNNEADTPDNFQSRRPNTSFCFLDIRSPGLGDTAMYLCATSIGGFEQYFGPGTRLTVT.

V and J are TRBV11-2 and TRBJ1-5; D is perhaps TRBD1 (5 bases). This CDR3 region has 15 residues. Trimming cost V 5 bases and J 11 bases, with 22 bases left between them. Looked up from germline, CDR1 is SGHAT and CDR2 is FQNNGV. Here the CDR3 reads CASSPGGGGAGAQHF. CDR3 coding DNA: TGTGCCAGCAGCCCCGGGGGGGGAGGCGCGGGGGCCCAGCATTTT.

The chain carries TRBV7-2 and TRBJ1-3; D is uncertain. The CDR3 covers 14 residues. V was cut by 1 base and J by 0 bases, with 4 bases left in between. Germline CDR1 and CDR2: SGHTA and FQGNSA. CDR3 sequence: CASSLGSSGNTIYF. CDR3 DNA sequence: TGTGCCAGCAGCTTAGGTAGCTCTGGAAACACCATATATTTT.

The gene calls are TRBV5-1 and TRBJ2-1; 9 nucleotides align to TRBD2. In germline, CDR1 is SGHRS, CDR2 YFSETQ. The CDR3 length is 16 residues. J was trimmed by 3 bases and V by 0 bases; bases with no gene match: 4. This CDR3 is CASSLGGAGGYNEQFF. The CDR3 DNA reads TGCGCCAGCAGCTTGGGAGGAGCGGGGGGCTACAATGAGCAGTTCTTC. The full variable domain, rest sourced from reference TRBV5-1 and TRBJ2-1, is KAGVTQTPRYLIKTRGQQVTLSCSPISGHRSVSWYQQTPGQGLQFLFEYFSETQRNKGNFPGRFSGRQFSNSRSEMNVSTLELGDSALYLCASSLGGAGGYNEQFFGPGTRLTVL.

V usage is TRBV6-5 and J usage is TRBJ1-1; 8 bases agree with TRBD1. V dropped 5 bases and J dropped 10; count of bases not matched to a gene: 9. The germline V gene encodes CDR1 MNHEY and CDR2 SVGAGI. The CDR3 totals 13 residues. The CDR3 reads CASSRDRGGRAFF. For the CDR3, the DNA is TGTGCCAGCAGTCGCGACAGGGGCGGTCGAGCTTTCTTT.

Judged by abundance, this clone is large. The gene calls are TRBV7-8 and TRBJ2-5, with 10 bases matching TRBD2. In germline, CDR1 is SGHVS, CDR2 FQNEAQ. The CDR3 consists of 15 residues. V dropped 2 bases and J dropped 5; count of bases not matched to a gene: 5. For the CDR3, the DNA is TGTGCCAGCAGCTTACCTAGCGGGAGTCGGGAGACCCAGTACTTC. It yields the protein CASSLPSGSRETQYF.

This sequence joins TRBV5-5 and TRBJ2-5, with TRBD2 matching over 9 bases. V dropped 1 base and J dropped 7; count of bases not matched to a gene: 11. In germline, CDR1 is SGHKS, CDR2 YYEKEE (reference sequence). The CDR3 covers 16 residues. CDR3 bases: TGTGCCAGCAGCTTGTCGCGGGAGGGCCGCCAGGGGACCCAGTACTTC. This translates into CASSLSREGRQGTQYF.

The chain uses TRBV5-1 and TRBJ2-1; 10 bases line up with TRBD2. Germline CDR1 SGHRS, CDR2 YFSETQ. The V gene end was trimmed by 4 bases and the J gene end by 0 bases; junction bases not matched to a gene: 19. This CDR3 has 21 amino acids. The CDR3 reads CASSTQMDGASGGSSYNEQFF. As DNA, the CDR3 is TGCGCCAGCAGCACCCAAATGGATGGGGCTAGCGGGGGAAGCTCCTACAATGAGCAGTTCTTC.

This clone appeared a single time. The chain uses TRBV21-1 and TRBJ2-7; the table's D call, TRBD2, was not checked against the DNA. TRBV21-1 is a pseudogene segment. The CDR3 runs to 15 residues. CDR3 sequence (DNA): TGTGCCAGCAGCAAAGTGGTAGCGGGAGCCTACGAGCAGTACTTC. Translated, it gives CASSKVVAGAYEQYF.

The gene calls are TRBV27 and TRBJ2-7; D remains ambiguous. This CDR3 has 13 amino acids. Germline loops: CDR1 MNHEY, CDR2 SMNVEV (reference sequence). Trimming cost V 2 bases and J 3 bases, with 8 bases left between them. As DNA, the CDR3 is TGTGCCAGCAGTTTAGCGGCCCACTACGAGCAGTACTTC. Encoded protein: CASSLAAHYEQYF.

The chain employs TRBV7-9 and TRBJ2-6; 9 bases map to TRBD1. After removal of 5 bases from V and 0 bases from J, the junction contained 5 bases not matched to a gene. This CDR3 region has 17 residues. From germline, CDR1 is SEHNR and CDR2 FQNEAQ (reference sequence). CDR3 sequence: CASSRQGDPSGANVLTF. CDR3 bases: TGTGCCAGCAGCCGACAGGGGGATCCCTCTGGGGCCAACGTCCTGACTTTC.

The chain has TRBV9 and TRBJ2-5; D is possibly TRBD1 (5 bases). V lost 0 bases to trimming and J lost 4 bases, with 10 bases between them. Germline V lookup: CDR1 SGDLS, CDR2 YYNGEE. The CDR3 runs to 14 residues. The CDR3 loop is CASSVGSGIETQYF. The CDR3 DNA follows: TGTGCCAGCAGCGTAGGGTCAGGGATAGAGACCCAGTACTTC.

The chain recombines TRBV4-2 with TRBJ2-7; 8 bases align to TRBD1. The CDR3 is 15 amino acids. CDR1 is LGHNA, CDR2 YNFKEQ, per germline. Losses at the gene ends were 0 bases for V and 5 bases for J; bases not matched to a gene: 6. CDR3 sequence reads: CASSQEGQAVDEQYF. The DNA for the CDR3 is TGTGCCAGCAGCCAAGAGGGACAGGCCGTCGACGAGCAGTACTTC.

V usage is TRBV9 and J usage is TRBJ1-1, with D uncertain. Trimming cost V 4 bases and J 6 bases, with 13 bases left between them. The CDR3 sequence is 13 residues long. Per the germline V gene, CDR1 is SGDLS and CDR2 is YYNGEE. In DNA form, the CDR3 reads TGTGCCAGCAGCAACAGTGATAAGGCTGAAGCTTTCTTT. Its translation is CASSNSDKAEAFF.

The chain recombines TRBV4-3 with TRBJ1-4; no clear D. V was clipped by 1 base and J by 7 bases, with 7 bases between them. The length of the CDR3 is 13 residues. Germline loops: CDR1 LGHNA, CDR2 YSLEER. CDR3 residues: CASSQVVREKLFF. The CDR3 DNA reads as TGCGCCAGCAGCCAAGTTGTACGTGAAAAACTGTTTTTT.

This clone was counted a single time. J is TRBJ2-5 and V is TRBV14; D is possibly TRBD1 (7 bases). The germline V gene has CDR1 SGHDN and CDR2 FVKESK. This CDR3 is 15 amino acids long. V was pared by 5 bases and J by 4 bases, with 17 bases between. The CDR3 DNA sequence: TGTGCCAGCAGCTCATCACAGGGGAGGAGAGAGACCCAGTACTTC. This sequence encodes CASSSSQGRRETQYF.

V is TRBV29-1 and J is TRBJ2-5; a possible D gene is TRBD2 (5 bases). Germline assignment: CDR1 SQVTM and CDR2 ANQGSEA. The CDR3 totals 11 residues. V gave up 3 bases and J gave up 13 bases, with 15 bases separating them. The CDR3 spells CSVDVSGIMYF. CDR3 nucleotide sequence: TGCAGCGTTGATGTGTCGGGGATCATGTACTTC.

V usage is TRBV19 and J usage is TRBJ1-5, with D unclear. The CDR3 runs to 12 residues. V lost 8 bases to trimming and J lost 2 bases, with 7 bases between them. CDR1 and CDR2 from the germline V gene are LNHDA and SQIVND (reference sequence). The CDR3 sequence: CASWAGNQPQHF. CDR3 DNA: TGTGCCAGTTGGGCAGGCAATCAGCCCCAGCATTTT. The complete variable domain, with remaining parts taken from reference TRBV19 and TRBJ1-5, reads DGGITQSPKYLFRKEGQNVTLSCEQNLNHDAMYWYRQDPGQGLRLIYYSQIVNDFQKGDIAEGYSVSREKKESFPLTVTSAQKNPTAFYLCASWAGNQPQHFGDGTRLSIL.

J is TRBJ2-7 and V is TRBV6-1, with TRBD1 matching over 9 bases. CDR3 length: 12 amino acids. Germline values: CDR1 MNHNS, CDR2 SASEGT. With 10 bases clipped from V and 6 bases from J, the junction kept 7 bases outside the gene matches. The CDR3 nucleotides are TGTGCCACTGGGGACAGGGTAATCGAGCAGTACTTC. Encoded protein: CATGDRVIEQYF.

V gene TRBV27 combines with J gene TRBJ1-1, with unresolved D. Germline CDR1 and CDR2: MNHEY and SMNVEV (reference sequence). There are 14 residues in the CDR3. V was pared by 6 bases and J by 1 base, with 12 bases between. The CDR3 DNA sequence: TGTGCCAGCAGCCCCGGTGCGGGGAACACTGAAGCTTTCTTT. Translation: CASSPGAGNTEAFF.

The genes are TRBV7-9 and TRBJ2-7, with D tentatively TRBD1 or TRBD2 (6 bases each). Deletions cut 0 bases from V and 6 bases from J, with 12 bases between. The CDR3 extends over 14 amino acids. Germline V lookup: CDR1 SEHNR, CDR2 FQNEAQ (reference sequence). In nucleotides, the CDR3 is TGTGCCAGCAGCTTAGCGGCGGGACAACTCGAGCAGTACTTC. Translating it yields CASSLAAGQLEQYF.